This TCR beta chain comes out of a study of cytomegalovirus exposure and HLA in healthy donors. Regarding the study as a whole: TCR beta V segments were, for the most part, productive about 87% or about 30% of the time in an earlier analysis. It was only CMV serostatus that was available as immune exposure information.

With 4 bases clipped from V and 15 bases from J, the junction kept 14 bases outside the gene matches. The V gene's germline CDR1 is SGHRS and CDR2 YFSETQ. CDR3 length: 14 amino acids. Points on this clone: Its antigen is still unknown.

The PCR was carried out with 60 Vbeta primers and 13 Jbeta primers. The protocol was immunoSEQ multiplex PCR, while the TCRdb copy is restricted to in-frame clones and leaves out a portion. The top ten clones hold about 13% of a sample with 100,000 to 150,000 clones, about 76% of them seen once. This clonotype was obtained from a woman aged 60 to 75 in good health and CMV-seropositive. The chain recombines TRBV5-1 with TRBJ2-1; 9 nucleotides match TRBD1. The sequencing sample was made of PBMCs. The CDR3 protein is CASSPQVGQGRSFF. The CDR3, as DNA: TGCGCCAGCAGCCCACAGGTGGGACAGGGAAGATCGTTCTTC.